These 21 T cell receptor beta chains came from one sample sequenced in a study of blood T cell repertoires in COVID-19. The assay was immunoSEQ multiplex PCR, and TCRdb's table has in-frame clones only and misses some. The sample lists some 68,000 clones; 90% were seen once. The material sequenced was peripheral blood. The receptors derive from a man between 50 and 59 years old with COVID-19, enrolled during active disease.

This chain connects TRBV30 to TRBJ2-3, with TRBD2 identical over 7 bases. The junction had 6 bases not matched to a gene; V was cut back by 3 bases and J by 3 bases. Germline CDR1 is GTSNPN and CDR2 is SVGIG (reference sequence). The CDR3 is 14 amino acids. CDR3 sequence reads: CAWRWAGVTDTQYF. The CDR3 DNA follows: TGTGCCTGGAGATGGGCGGGAGTTACAGATACGCAGTATTTT. The complete variable domain, with remaining parts taken from reference TRBV30 and TRBJ2-3, reads SQTIHQWPATLVQPVGSPLSLECTVEGTSNPNLYWYRQAAGRGLQLLFYSVGIGQISSEVPQNLSASRPQDRQFILSSKKLLLSDSGFYLCAWRWAGVTDTQYFGPGTRLTVL.

The genes are TRBV5-1 and TRBJ2-7; 7 bases map to TRBD2. The CDR3 loop spans 16 amino acids. Looked up from germline, CDR1 is SGHRS and CDR2 is YFSETQ. J gave up 2 bases and V 2 bases, and 10 bases lay outside the gene matches. The CDR3 reads CASSLSFPSGTYEQYF. The CDR3 DNA reads TGCGCCAGCAGCTTAAGTTTCCCTAGCGGAACCTACGAGCAGTACTTC.

This rearrangement joins TRBV2 to TRBJ2-7; 12 bases are a match to TRBD2. V gave up 7 bases and J gave up 1 base; unmatched junction bases: 2. The CDR3 length is 14 residues. Germline values: CDR1 SNHLY, CDR2 FYNNEI. The CDR3 loop is CASIGTSGSYEQYF. The CDR3 DNA reads as TGTGCCAGCATAGGGACTAGCGGGTCCTACGAGCAGTACTTC.

The rearrangement uses TRBV19 and TRBJ2-3; the match to TRBD1 covers 11 bases. Germline CDR1 and CDR2: LNHDA and SQIVND (reference sequence). Trimming at V came to 5 bases and at J to 4 bases, leaving 8 bases not matched to a gene. This CDR3 region has 16 residues. The CDR3 reads CASSSERDRGSDTQYF. CDR3 nucleotide sequence: TGTGCCAGTAGTTCAGAGAGGGACAGGGGGTCAGATACGCAGTATTTT.

The chain joins TRBV6-1 to TRBJ2-7; 8 bases are shared with TRBD2. The germline CDR1 and CDR2 sequences are MNHNS and SASEGT. V shed 2 bases and J 6 bases; nucleotides not matched to a gene: 0. This CDR3 has 12 amino acids. CDR3 sequence: CASSERGGEQYF. The DNA for the CDR3 is TGTGCCAGCAGTGAACGGGGGGGCGAGCAGTACTTC.

This chain links TRBV28 with TRBJ2-3; tentatively, D is TRBD1 (6 bases). The V end lost 4 bases, the J end lost 2 bases, and 10 bases lay between the germline ends. CDR1 is MDHEN, CDR2 SYDVKM, per germline. This CDR3 has 14 amino acids. For the CDR3, the DNA is TGTGCCAGCAGTTCGGGACAAGACACAGATACGCAGTATTTT. Translation gives CASSSGQDTDTQYF.

The rearrangement uses TRBV30 and TRBJ2-2, with TRBD1 matching over 10 bases. The ends lost 1 base at V and 3 bases at J; junction bases unmatched: 5. The CDR3 is 16 amino acids. Germline assignment: CDR1 GTSNPN and CDR2 SVGIG (reference sequence). The CDR3 protein is CAWSADRGPYTGELFF. The DNA of the CDR3 is TGTGCCTGGAGTGCCGACAGGGGGCCGTACACCGGGGAGCTGTTTTTT.

The genes are TRBV4-1 and TRBJ2-7; 8 bases line up with TRBD1. Germline CDR1 reads MGHRA; CDR2 reads YSYEKL. V was pared by 4 bases and J by 6 bases, with 8 bases of the junction left unmatched. The CDR3 is 14 residues long. Here the CDR3 DNA reads TGCGCCAGCAGCCGTAGACAGGGGCTGAGCGAGCAGTACTTC. Translated: CASSRRQGLSEQYF.

The chain is built from TRBV3-1 (or the pseudogene TRBV3-2) and TRBJ1-2; tentatively, D is TRBD1 (5 bases). The V gene lost 2 bases and the J gene lost 5 bases, with 6 bases spanning the gap. The CDR3 is 12 residues long. Germline V gene lookup returns CDR1 LGHDT and CDR2 YNNKEL (reference sequence). The CDR3 sequence: CASSQPGYGYTF. DNA for the CDR3: TGTGCCAGCAGCCAACCAGGGTATGGCTACACCTTC.

The chain employs TRBV11-2 and TRBJ2-7; D is unclear. This CDR3 region has 14 residues. The V end was cut by 2 bases, the J end by 6 bases, with 14 bases between. Germline CDR1 and CDR2: SGHAT and FQNNGV. The CDR3 DNA reads as TGTGCCAGCAGCTTAAGGCAGGTCGGCCTCGAGCAGTACTTC. It specifies CASSLRQVGLEQYF.

The rearrangement links TRBV21-1 to TRBJ2-3; TRBD2 is the table's D call, not checked against the DNA. TRBV21-1 has pseudogene status. There are 16 residues in the CDR3. CDR3 protein: CASSTRLAKSTDTQYF. The CDR3 coding sequence is TGTGCCAGCAGCACCAGACTAGCGAAAAGCACAGATACGCAGTATTTT.

V gene TRBV19 combines with J gene TRBJ1-2; no clear D. Germline CDR1 and CDR2: LNHDA and SQIVND (reference sequence). CDR3 length: 12 amino acids. V was clipped by 7 bases and J by 7 bases, with 13 bases between them. The CDR3, as DNA: TGTGCCAGTAATGATGGGAGGCCTGGCTACACCTTC. Amino acid sequence: CASNDGRPGYTF. The whole variable domain, filled in from reference TRBV19 and TRBJ1-2, reads DGGITQSPKYLFRKEGQNVTLSCEQNLNHDAMYWYRQDPGQGLRLIYYSQIVNDFQKGDIAEGYSVSREKKESFPLTVTSAQKNPTAFYLCASNDGRPGYTFGSGTRLTVV.

The CDR3 DNA reads TGTGCCAGCAGCAAAGCGCAGGGGGACCCCACCGGGGAGCTGTTTTTT. Its protein product is CASSKAQGDPTGELFF. The rearrangement uses TRBV21-1 and TRBJ2-2; the DNA was not compared with TRBD1, the D call given in the table. TRBV21-1 is tagged as a pseudogene. The CDR3 has 16 residues.

The chain recombines TRBV3-1 (or the pseudogene TRBV3-2) with TRBJ2-3; 7 nucleotides line up with TRBD2. The germline V gene encodes CDR1 LGHDT and CDR2 YNNKEL (reference sequence). CDR3 length: 16 amino acids. V trimming: 4 bases; J trimming: 0 bases; junction bases outside the gene matches: 7. This CDR3 reads CASSPGTTSSTDTQYF. Written as DNA, the CDR3 is TGTGCCAGCAGCCCCGGGACTACCTCTAGCACAGATACGCAGTATTTT.

V and J are TRBV2 and TRBJ2-7; 10 positions match TRBD2. With 0 bases clipped from V and 3 bases from J, the junction kept 2 bases outside the gene matches. This CDR3 has 15 amino acids. The germline gives CDR1 SNHLY, CDR2 FYNNEI. In nucleotides, the CDR3 is TGTGCCAGCAGTGAAGCACTAGCGGGAAACTACGAGCAGTACTTC. The encoded protein is CASSEALAGNYEQYF.

V is TRBV10-3 and J is TRBJ2-3, with a weak D call TRBD2 (6 bases). The V end was cut by 10 bases, the J end by 4 bases, with 15 bases between. CDR3 length: 13 amino acids. Germline V gene data show CDR1 as ENHRY and CDR2 as SYGVKD. CDR3 sequence: CATWTGLADTQYF. CDR3 coding DNA: TGTGCCACCTGGACGGGACTTGCAGATACGCAGTATTTT.

The CDR3 region is CASSLSGAYTEAFF. In nucleotides, the CDR3 is TGTGCCAGCAGCTTAAGTGGGGCTTACACTGAAGCTTTCTTT. V is TRBV7-2 and J is TRBJ1-1, with a weak D call TRBD1 (5 bases). Germline CDR1 is SGHTA and CDR2 is FQGNSA. Trimming cost V 2 bases and J 3 bases, with 10 bases left between them. The CDR3 length is 14 residues.

The chain employs TRBV3-1 (or the pseudogene TRBV3-2) and TRBJ2-1; D call uncertain. The CDR3 contains 13 residues. Trimming pared 1 base from V and 5 bases from J, leaving 6 bases between. Germline V gene sequence: CDR1 LGHDT, CDR2 YNNKEL (reference sequence). The CDR3 loop reads CASSQGIDNEQFF. DNA of the CDR3: TGTGCCAGCAGCCAAGGTATCGACAATGAGCAGTTCTTC.

The chain recombines TRBV4-2 with TRBJ2-2, with D possibly matching TRBD2 (6 bases). V lost 6 bases and J 0 bases, leaving 20 bases between the germline ends. Germline CDR1 is LGHNA and CDR2 is YNFKEQ. CDR3 length: 18 amino acids. CDR3 in amino acids: CASRPGPGTYANTGELFF. The CDR3 nucleotides read TGTGCCAGCAGACCCGGTCCAGGGACTTACGCGAACACCGGGGAGCTGTTTTTT.

V gene TRBV27 combines with J gene TRBJ1-1, with D tentatively TRBD1 (6 bases). Germline CDR1 MNHEY, CDR2 SMNVEV (reference sequence). Trimming removed 6 bases at V and 0 bases at J, with 17 bases between. CDR3 length equals 16 residues. CDR3 nucleotide sequence: TGTGCCAGCAGCCCTCTAGGACAGAATATGAACACTGAAGCTTTCTTT. Protein product: CASSPLGQNMNTEAFF.

In DNA, the CDR3 is TGTGCCAGAATCCGGGACAGGGGCGAACCCGTACAAGAGACCCAGTACTTC. It is translated as CARIRDRGEPVQETQYF. This chain links TRBV21-1 with TRBJ2-5; the table calls TRBD1, which could not be checked here. TRBV21-1 has pseudogene status. The CDR3 length is 17 residues.